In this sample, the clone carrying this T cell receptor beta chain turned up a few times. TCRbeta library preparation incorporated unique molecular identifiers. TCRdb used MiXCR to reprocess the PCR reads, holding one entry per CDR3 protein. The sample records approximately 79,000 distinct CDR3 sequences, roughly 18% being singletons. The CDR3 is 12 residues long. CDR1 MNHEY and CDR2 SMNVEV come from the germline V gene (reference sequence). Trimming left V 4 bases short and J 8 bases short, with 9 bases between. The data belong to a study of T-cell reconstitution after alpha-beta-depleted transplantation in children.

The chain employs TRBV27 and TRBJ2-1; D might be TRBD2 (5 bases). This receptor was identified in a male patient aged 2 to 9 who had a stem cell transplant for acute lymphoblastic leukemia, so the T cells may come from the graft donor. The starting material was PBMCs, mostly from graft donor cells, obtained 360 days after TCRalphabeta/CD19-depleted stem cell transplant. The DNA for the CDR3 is TGTGCCAGCAGTTCTAGCATCGATGAGCAGTTCTTC. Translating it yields CASSSSIDEQFF.